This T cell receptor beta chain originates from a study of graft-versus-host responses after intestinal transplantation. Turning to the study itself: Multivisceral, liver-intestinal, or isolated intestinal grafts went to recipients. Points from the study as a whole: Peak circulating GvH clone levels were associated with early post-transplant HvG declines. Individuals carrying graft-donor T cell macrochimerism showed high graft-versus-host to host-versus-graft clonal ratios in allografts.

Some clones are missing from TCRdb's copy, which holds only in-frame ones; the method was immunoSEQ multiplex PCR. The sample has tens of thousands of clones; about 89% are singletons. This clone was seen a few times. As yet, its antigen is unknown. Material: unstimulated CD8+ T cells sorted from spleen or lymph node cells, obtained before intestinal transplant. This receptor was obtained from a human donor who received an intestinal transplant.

The CDR3 reads CASRQPGSSYNEQFF. CDR3 DNA: TGTGCCAGCAGACAGCCGGGGAGCTCCTACAATGAGCAGTTCTTC. V usage is TRBV28 and J usage is TRBJ2-1; possibly TRBD2 for D (5 bases). Germline CDR1 MDHEN, CDR2 SYDVKM. The length of the CDR3 is 15 residues. The germline V and J ends were trimmed by 6 bases and 0 bases, with 12 bases remaining between them.